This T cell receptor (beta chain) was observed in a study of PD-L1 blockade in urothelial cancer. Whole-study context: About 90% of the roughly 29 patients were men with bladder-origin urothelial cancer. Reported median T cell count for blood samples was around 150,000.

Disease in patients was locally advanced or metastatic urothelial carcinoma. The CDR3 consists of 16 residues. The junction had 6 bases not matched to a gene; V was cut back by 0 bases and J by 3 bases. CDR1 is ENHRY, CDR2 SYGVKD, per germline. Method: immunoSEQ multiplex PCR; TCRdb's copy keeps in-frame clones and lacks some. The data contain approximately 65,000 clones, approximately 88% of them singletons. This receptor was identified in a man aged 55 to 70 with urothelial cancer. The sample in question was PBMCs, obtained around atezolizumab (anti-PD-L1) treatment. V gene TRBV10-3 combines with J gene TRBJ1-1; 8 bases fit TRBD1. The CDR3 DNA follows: TGTGCCATCAGTGAGTCCTTCCGGACAGGGCACACTGAAGCTTTCTTT. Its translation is CAISESFRTGHTEAFF.